The present T cell receptor beta chain was sequenced within a study of blood T cell repertoires in COVID-19. As for the study in general: T cells, B-cell-depleted T cells, or PBMCs supplied cDNA or gDNA.

The ends were cut back, 5 bases at V and 2 bases at J, with 12 bases in the middle. This CDR3 comprises 14 residues. In germline, CDR1 is LGHDT, CDR2 YNNKEL (reference sequence). Sequencing was performed with immunoSEQ multiplex PCR; in TCRdb, only in-frame clones are kept and a portion is missing. The table shows 15,000 or so clones, with approximately 88% occurring only once. What was sequenced was peripheral blood. The genes are TRBV3-1 (or the pseudogene TRBV3-2) and TRBJ1-2; no reliable D call. The TCR was taken from a human donor in a cohort sampled during active COVID-19. CDR3 region: CASSGVGNNYGYTF. In DNA, the CDR3 is TGTGCCAGCAGCGGCGTCGGGAACAACTATGGCTACACCTTC.